These T cell receptor beta chains were read from a single sample in a study of blood T cell repertoires in COVID-19. The method was immunoSEQ multiplex PCR; TCRdb's version includes in-frame clones alone and lacks a portion of them. This sample has approximately 190,000 clones, with about 80% found just once. The sample was peripheral blood. These receptors were taken from a man aged 60 to 75 with acute or convalescent COVID-19. Both conserved end residues are part of each CDR3. A D gene is named only where the DNA matches it firmly. The listing skips clone size in some rows; elsewhere it reads once, few, many or a size class.

cdr3_nt cdr3_aa j_call clone_size v_call d_call
TGTGCCAGCAGCTCCGGGACTAGCGGGAGGGCAGGCAATGAGCAGTTCTTC CASSSGTSGRAGNEQFF TRBJ2-1 few TRBV7-3 TRBD2
TGTGCCAGTCAAAGGGAGGGACACCGATATAATTCACCCCTCCACTTT CASQREGHRYNSPLHF TRBJ1-6 NA TRBV27 NA
TGTGCCAGTAGTGTCGGGACAGGGGGGGGTCAGCCCCAGCATTTT CASSVGTGGGQPQHF TRBJ1-5 NA TRBV19 TRBD1
TGCAGCGTTGAAGTTACCCGGGAAAAACTGTTTTTT CSVEVTREKLFF TRBJ1-4 NA TRBV29-1 NA
TGTGCCAGCAGCTATACTAGCGGCACTTACAATGAGCAGTTCTTC CASSYTSGTYNEQFF TRBJ2-1 few TRBV11-2 TRBD2
TGTGCCAGCAGTTACGGCAGACTCTATGGCTACACCTTC CASSYGRLYGYTF TRBJ1-2 NA TRBV6-2/TRBV6-3 NA
TGTGCCAGCAGCGAAGGGGGCGAATACACTGAAGCTTTCTTT CASSEGGEYTEAFF TRBJ1-1 NA TRBV9 TRBD1
TGTGCCAGCAGTTACTCCCCAGGGCTCACTGAAGCTTTCTTT CASSYSPGLTEAFF TRBJ1-1 NA TRBV6-5 NA
TGTGCCAGCAGCTTGGTCGGGGGGGCCCATGAGCAGTTCTTC CASSLVGGAHEQFF TRBJ2-1 NA TRBV7-3 TRBD2
TGTGCCAGCAGCCAACGACAGGGAGGCACCGGGGAGCTGTTTTTT CASSQRQGGTGELFF TRBJ2-2 NA TRBV7-7 NA
TGTGCCAGCAGCTTAGGGGACAGGGACACAGATACGCAGTATTTT CASSLGDRDTDTQYF TRBJ2-3 NA TRBV11-3 TRBD1
TGCGCCAGCAGCTTGGAAACTAGTAATTTGTTTGGTGAGCAGTTCTTC CASSLETSNLFGEQFF TRBJ2-1 NA TRBV5-1 NA
TGTGCCAGCAGCCAAGACCTGAGGACAGGAGGCTATGGCTACACCTTC CASSQDLRTGGYGYTF TRBJ1-2 many TRBV3-1/TRBV3-2 TRBD1
TGCGCCAGCAGCCAGGGGGTCGACAATCAGCCCCAGCATTTT CASSQGVDNQPQHF TRBJ1-5 NA TRBV5-1 TRBD1
TGTGCCAGCAGCGTAGGAAGCGGGGGGGCCGGTGAGCAGTTCTTC CASSVGSGGAGEQFF TRBJ2-1 NA TRBV9 TRBD2
TGTGCCAGTACCCTGACAGAGAACACTGAAGCTTTCTTT CASTLTENTEAFF TRBJ1-1 few TRBV19 NA